The source of this T cell receptor beta chain is a study of cytomegalovirus exposure and HLA in healthy donors. At sampling all donors were nominally healthy, likely with unrecorded immune exposures. It was with 60 Vbeta and 13 Jbeta primers that the PCR ran. Measured with immunoSEQ multiplex PCR; TCRdb has only the in-frame clones, and not every one. The sample records 160,000 or so clones, 70% to 85% being singletons. This CDR3 is built from 15 residues. V lost 2 bases, J lost 3 bases, and 13 bases lay in between. Looked up from germline, CDR1 is SGDLS and CDR2 is YYNGEE. This clonotype was sampled from a man between 40 and 49 years old in good health and CMV-seronegative. Sequencing was carried out using PBMCs. The chain has TRBV9 and TRBJ2-3, with a tentative D call TRBD1 (5 bases). The CDR3 spells CASSVQGVRTDTQYF. The CDR3 DNA is TGTGCCAGCAGCGTCCAGGGTGTCCGAACAGATACGCAGTATTTT.